This TCR beta chain was found in a study of blood T cell repertoires in COVID-19. Looking at the study overall: T cells, B-cell-depleted T cells, or PBMCs provided the cDNA or gDNA that served as material.

Some clones are missing from TCRdb's copy, which holds only in-frame ones; the method was immunoSEQ multiplex PCR. The sample yields 97,000 or so clones, approximately 80% seen once. The CDR3 length is 15 residues. Trimming took off 4 bases at V and 7 bases at J, with 14 bases between the two ends. CDR1 and CDR2 from the germline V gene are SNHLY and FYNNEI. This clone is a singleton in its sample. The V and J genes are TRBV2 and TRBJ1-6, with D possibly matching TRBD1 (6 bases). Material: peripheral blood. The source of this sequence is a man aged 70 or older with acute or convalescent COVID-19. CDR3 amino acids: CASSVKGGANSPLHF. As DNA, the CDR3 is TGTGCCAGCAGTGTGAAAGGGGGGGCGAATTCACCCCTCCACTTT.